A selection of T cell receptor beta chains follows, all from one sample in a study of T cell changes during pregnancy in multiple sclerosis. Only in-frame clones appear in the TCRdb table, and some are missing; sequencing was by immunoSEQ multiplex PCR. The data contain under 25,000 clones, 86% of them singletons. Source: CD8+ T cells from peripheral blood mononuclear cells, taken in the first trimester of pregnancy. These receptors came from a female donor in good health, enrolled as a control in a pregnancy study. The CDR3 runs from the conserved cysteine through the conserved F or W. Fields, in order: V gene, J gene, CDR3 protein.

TRBV4-1	TRBJ2-7	CASSQVTQAAYEQYF
TRBV28	TRBJ2-7	CASSLSTGNSYEQYF
TRBV27	TRBJ2-5	CASSLRGPGTGYQETQYF
TRBV7-9	TRBJ2-7	CASSSGTSFFYEQYF
TRBV6-6	TRBJ2-7	CASSNFAGARYEQYF
TRBV4-1	TRBJ2-5	CASSIRQAETQYF
TRBV10-1	TRBJ1-1	CASSDPGQGLTEAFF
TRBV11-3	TRBJ2-2	CASSFGGAGGELFF
TRBV9	TRBJ2-1	CASSGSSGLSYNEQFF
TRBV5-1	TRBJ2-5	CASSDWTERQETQYF
TRBV19	TRBJ1-2	CASSATGGLDGYTF
TRBV2	TRBJ2-3	CASEADLEGGRTDTQYF
TRBV23-1	TRBJ2-7	CASSTRTEEYEQYF
TRBV13	TRBJ2-1	CASSYALAGEYKFSSYNEQFF
TRBV9	TRBJ1-4	CASSGGTGDNEKLFF
TRBV7-2	TRBJ1-5	CASSPGHGVGQPQHF
TRBV19	TRBJ2-1	CASSPPTGEQFF
TRBV27	TRBJ1-1	CASSWDRSNTEAFF
TRBV7-9	TRBJ2-1	CASTPPLAGGPTYNEQFF
TRBV5-1	TRBJ2-7	CASRQGQEQYF
TRBV28	TRBJ2-2	CASSLRGPHTGELFF
TRBV13	TRBJ2-5	CASSLRQGKETQYF
TRBV10-1	TRBJ2-3	CASSELAGLTDTQYF
TRBV27	TRBJ1-5	CASSFGGNQPQHF
TRBV29-1	TRBJ2-1	CSVENPARATYNEQFF
TRBV7-9	TRBJ1-2	CASSPGTGYAYGYTF
TRBV14	TRBJ1-6	CASSEAGPPLHF
TRBV5-8	TRBJ1-6	CASSLRGFGNSPLHF
TRBV27	TRBJ1-1	CASSLGSVAAYTEAFF
TRBV2	TRBJ2-7	CASSGLAEISYEQYF
TRBV6-4	TRBJ2-1	CASSEEVISYNEQFF
TRBV4-1	TRBJ2-1	CASSQERADEQFF
TRBV19	TRBJ2-3	CASTLLGTDTQYF
TRBV6-4	TRBJ2-3	CASTETSGSSDTQYF
TRBV7-9	TRBJ2-7	CASSLDRGRKFEQYF
TRBV28	TRBJ2-1	CASSSPLRRYNEQFF
TRBV19	TRBJ1-1	CASSPSDRGDTEAFF
TRBV7-8	TRBJ2-7	CASSPTPEVVQYF
TRBV4-1	TRBJ1-2	CASSPKVGQGAYGYTF
TRBV11-2	TRBJ1-6	CASSLDPQGAGSPLHF
TRBV28	TRBJ2-1	CASSLVGGPREQFF
TRBV28	TRBJ1-2	CASSFRGTADGYTF
TRBV4-1	TRBJ1-1	CASSQKGGDTEAFF
TRBV11-3	TRBJ2-1	CASSLESNNEQFF
TRBV9	TRBJ2-1	CASSPRLALHNEQFF
TRBV7-8	TRBJ2-7	CASSSVGQGPYEQYF
TRBV6-4	TRBJ2-2	CASSAGNTGELFF
TRBV27	TRBJ2-7	CASSPSGISDEQYF
TRBV13	TRBJ1-1	CASSLGGNTEAFF
TRBV7-3	TRBJ1-1	CASSPMGGTEAFF
TRBV2	TRBJ1-2	CARARTLNYGYTF